The rows below give T cell receptor beta chains drawn from one sample of a study of blood T cell repertoires in COVID-19. Data came from immunoSEQ multiplex PCR; TCRdb stores just in-frame clones and leaves some out. The table includes fewer than 500,000 clones, roughly 87% detected once. The sequenced sample consisted of PBMCs or T cells enriched from blood (not recorded which). These receptors all stem from a woman between 18 and 30 years old who had recovered from COVID-19. Each CDR3 is given with its conserved first and last residue.

v_gene,j_gene,CDR3aa
TRBV11-2,TRBJ1-4,CASSLAGTNEKLFF
TRBV19,TRBJ1-1,CASSIGSRDRGTEAFF
TRBV5-1,TRBJ1-2,CASSLAVGQSNYGYTF
TRBV7-9,TRBJ2-4,CASSQGLAGERIQYF
TRBV2,TRBJ1-5,CASSGQGLGNQPQHF
TRBV4-1,TRBJ1-3,CASSPYGQGKDTIYF
TRBV5-1,TRBJ1-1,CASSLLQANTEAFF
TRBV19,TRBJ2-3,CASSIDQGSGGPMASDTQYF
TRBV29-1,TRBJ2-3,CSVHGTGGFTDTQYF
TRBV7-9,TRBJ2-1,CASKTGSSYNEQFF
TRBV5-1,TRBJ1-5,CASSPSGLQPQHF
TRBV24-1,TRBJ2-3,CATSDPGQGSDTQYF
TRBV27,TRBJ1-2,CASSSSGTGANYGYTF
TRBV21-1,TRBJ1-4,CASRPSGEKLFF
TRBV5-1,TRBJ2-3,CASSLRGSNTDTQYF
TRBV11-2,TRBJ2-2,CASSLGGNRAVFF
TRBV6-5,TRBJ1-1,CASSYQGMNTEAFF
TRBV19,TRBJ2-2,CASSRQGANTGELFF
TRBV3-1/TRBV3-2,TRBJ2-5,CASSPPRQGATETQYF
TRBV6-4,TRBJ1-5,CASSGEGGSQPQHF
TRBV10-1,TRBJ1-2,CASSESRGSEGGYTF
TRBV5-1,TRBJ1-1,CASSPGQSDTEAFF
TRBV5-4,TRBJ1-2,CASSLPRGDYGYTF